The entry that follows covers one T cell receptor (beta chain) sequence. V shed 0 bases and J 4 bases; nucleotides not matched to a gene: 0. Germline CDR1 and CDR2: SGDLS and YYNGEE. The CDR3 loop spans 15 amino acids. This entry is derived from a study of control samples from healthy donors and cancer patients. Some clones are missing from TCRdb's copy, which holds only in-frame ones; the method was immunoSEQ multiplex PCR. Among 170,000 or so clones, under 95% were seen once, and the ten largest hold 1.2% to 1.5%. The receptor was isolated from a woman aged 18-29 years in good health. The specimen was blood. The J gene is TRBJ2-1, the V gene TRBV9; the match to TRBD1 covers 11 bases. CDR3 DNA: TGTGCCAGCAGCGTAGGGGACAGGGGGTACAATGAGCAGTTCTTC. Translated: CASSVGDRGYNEQFF.